This T cell receptor (beta chain) is drawn from a study of beta chain features in type 1 diabetes. This clone came up a few times. CDR3 length equals 15 residues. With 0 bases removed from V and 4 bases from J, the gap between germline ends came to 13 bases. Germline CDR1 is GTSNPN and CDR2 is SVGIG (reference sequence). TCRB transcripts that were expressed got sequenced, as all of the isolated RNA had been reverse transcribed. Profiled with immunoSEQ multiplex PCR; TCRdb holds only in-frame clones, not every one. This sample has about 140,000 clones, with 6% to 7.5% found just once. The J gene is TRBJ1-5, the V gene TRBV30, with D possibly being TRBD1 (5 bases). Sequencing used central memory CD4+ T cells from blood. The TCR comes from a young woman in good health. CDR3 sequence (DNA): TGTGCCTGGAGTGTAGAGGGGAGGGGAAATCAGCCCCAGCATTTT. Protein product: CAWSVEGRGNQPQHF.